This TCR beta chain was sequenced in a study of blood T cell repertoires in COVID-19. Study in general: Nucleic acid was either cDNA or gDNA, and it came from T cells, B-cell-depleted T cells, or PBMCs.

In the original processing: For nucleated cells, counts were estimated from reference gene primer amplification. TCRdb keeps only in-frame clones here, not all; method: immunoSEQ multiplex PCR. Clone size and V and J calls were adopted from that table, with D and trimming inferred from the DNA. The data hold 200,000 to 250,000 clones, with about 93% observed a single time. V lost 7 bases to trimming and J lost 2 bases; unmatched junction nucleotides: 2. Looked up from germline, CDR1 is LNHDA and CDR2 is SQIVND (reference sequence). This CDR3 spans 12 amino acids. This clone was counted once. This chain connects TRBV19 to TRBJ2-7, with 7 nucleotides matching TRBD1. Sample: peripheral blood. This TCR was sampled from a man between 60 and 75 years old with COVID-19, enrolled during active disease. CDR3 residues: CASIDRAYEQYF. DNA of the CDR3: TGTGCCAGTATAGACAGGGCCTACGAGCAGTACTTC.